Listed here is a single T cell receptor (beta chain). Assay: immunoSEQ multiplex PCR; the TCRdb copy retains only in-frame clones and omits some. The data contain a few hundred thousand clones, about nine tenths of them seen just once; the ten biggest clones take up 2% to 2.5%. The sample belongs to a study of blood T cell repertoires in COVID-19. Study context: The cDNA or gDNA used as material had been derived from T cells, B-cell-depleted T cells, or PBMCs.

V lost 3 bases to trimming and J lost 7 bases; unmatched junction nucleotides: 9. The germline gives CDR1 SNHLY, CDR2 FYNNEI. The CDR3 totals 15 residues. This clonotype was sampled from a woman aged 45-65 years who had recovered from COVID-19. The rearrangement joins TRBV2 to TRBJ1-2; 9 bases line up with TRBD1. The specimen was peripheral blood. CDR3 loop: CASSEELGTGSGYTF. The CDR3 DNA follows: TGTGCCAGCAGTGAGGAATTAGGGACAGGGTCTGGCTACACCTTC.